This paragraph reports one TCR beta chain. V was shortened by 4 bases and J by 5 bases, with 12 bases between the two germline ends. This CDR3 has 14 residues. Germline CDR1 SGHKS, CDR2 YYEKEE (reference sequence). Per the original methods: From reference gene primer amplification, estimates of nucleated cell counts were derived. The assay was immunoSEQ multiplex PCR, and TCRdb's table has in-frame clones only and misses some. Clone size and V and J calls were adopted from that table, with D and trimming inferred from the DNA. The sample has around 19,000 clones, 75% to 95% seen once. The sample is drawn from a study of blood T cell repertoires in COVID-19. Across the study: Sites across the United States, Italy and Spain contributed samples from acute and convalescent COVID-19. PBMCs, B-cell-depleted T cells, or T cells provided the cDNA or gDNA that made up the material.

Material: peripheral blood. The receptor comes from a man in his 70s with active COVID-19. The chain carries TRBV5-5 and TRBJ1-4; tentative D call: TRBD1 (6 bases). The CDR3 bases are TGTGCCAGCAGCCAACAGGGCCCGAATGAAAAACTGTTTTTT. Protein product: CASSQQGPNEKLFF.